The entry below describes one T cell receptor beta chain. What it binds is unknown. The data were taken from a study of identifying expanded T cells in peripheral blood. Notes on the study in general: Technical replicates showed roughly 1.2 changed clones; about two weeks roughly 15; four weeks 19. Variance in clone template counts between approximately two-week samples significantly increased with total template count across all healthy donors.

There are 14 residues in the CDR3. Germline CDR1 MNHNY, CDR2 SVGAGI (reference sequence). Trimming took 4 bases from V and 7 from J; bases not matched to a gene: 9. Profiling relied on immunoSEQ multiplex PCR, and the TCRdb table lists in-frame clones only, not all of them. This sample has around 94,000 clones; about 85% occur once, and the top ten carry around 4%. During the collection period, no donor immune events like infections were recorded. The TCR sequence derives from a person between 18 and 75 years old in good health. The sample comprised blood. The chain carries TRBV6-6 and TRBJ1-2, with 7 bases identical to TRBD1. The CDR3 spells CASSSFTGDPGYTF. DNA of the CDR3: TGTGCCAGCAGTTCCTTCACAGGGGACCCTGGCTACACCTTC.